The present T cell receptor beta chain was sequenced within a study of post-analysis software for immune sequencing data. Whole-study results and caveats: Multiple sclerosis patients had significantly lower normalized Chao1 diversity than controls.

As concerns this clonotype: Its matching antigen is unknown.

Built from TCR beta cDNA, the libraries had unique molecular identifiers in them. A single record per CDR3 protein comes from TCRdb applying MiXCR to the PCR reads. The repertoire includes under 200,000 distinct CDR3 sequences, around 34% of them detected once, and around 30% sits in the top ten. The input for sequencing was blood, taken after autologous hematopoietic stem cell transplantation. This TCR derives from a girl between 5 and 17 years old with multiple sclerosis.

In DNA, the CDR3 is TGTGCCAGCAGCGTAGTAGGATTGGGAGGGGACACAGATACGCAGTATTTT. Translating it yields CASSVVGLGGDTDTQYF. The chain uses TRBV9 and TRBJ2-3; TRBD2 agrees at 7 bases. The germline V gene encodes CDR1 SGDLS and CDR2 YYNGEE. This CDR3 contains 17 residues. V gave up 0 bases and J gave up 2 bases; unmatched junction bases: 9.